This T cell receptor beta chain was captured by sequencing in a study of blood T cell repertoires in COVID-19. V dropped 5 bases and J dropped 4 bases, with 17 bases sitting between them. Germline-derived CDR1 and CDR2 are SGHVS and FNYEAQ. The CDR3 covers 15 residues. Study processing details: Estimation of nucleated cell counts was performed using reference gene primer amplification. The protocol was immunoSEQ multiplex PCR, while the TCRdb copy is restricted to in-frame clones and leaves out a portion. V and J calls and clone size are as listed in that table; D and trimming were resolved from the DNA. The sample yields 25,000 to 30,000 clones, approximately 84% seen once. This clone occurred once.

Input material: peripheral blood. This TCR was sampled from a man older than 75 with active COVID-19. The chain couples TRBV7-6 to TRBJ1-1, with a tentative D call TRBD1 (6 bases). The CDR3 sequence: CASSPGTGSGTEAFF. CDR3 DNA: TGTGCCAGCAGCCCGGGTACAGGGTCGGGCACTGAAGCTTTCTTT.